These 19 T cell receptor beta chains share one sample of origin, sequenced in a study of human T cells and chemical hapten exposure. MiXCR, applied by TCRdb to the RACE reads, yields one record per CDR3 protein. The profile shows 120,000 or so distinct CDR3 sequences, about 11% of them singletons. Stated time point: patch test 3, about 24 weeks after DPC sensitization. Sample treatment: therapeutic diphenylcyclopropenone sensitization with weekly scalp DPC. The specimen was whole blood, collected in connection with sensitization to the hapten diphenylcyclopropenone (DPC). The receptor source for this set is a woman between 45 and 60 years old with alopecia areata. Some clones in this sample may be carry-over from other donors' samples.

This clonotype has just a few counts. This chain links TRBV27 with TRBJ1-6; a possible D gene is TRBD1 (6 bases). The CDR3 runs 13 residues. CDR1 MNHEY and CDR2 SMNVEV come from the germline V gene (reference sequence). The V and J ends lost 5 bases and 10 bases respectively, with 12 bases between them. The CDR3 DNA reads TGTGCCAGCAGTAAACACAGGGACTCACCCCTCCACTTT. It encodes CASSKHRDSPLHF.

The rearrangement links TRBV10-3 to TRBJ2-1, with 11 bases matching TRBD2. With 3 bases clipped from V and 6 bases from J, the junction kept 13 bases outside the gene matches. The CDR3 runs to 18 residues. Per the germline V gene, CDR1 is ENHRY and CDR2 is SYGVKD. The CDR3 DNA follows: TGTGCCATCAGTGATACTAGCGGGGGCCGCCCTACCTTCAATGAGCAGTTCTTC. It encodes CAISDTSGGRPTFNEQFF.

This clonotype has a handful of counts. J is TRBJ1-5 and V is TRBV7-3; D is undetermined. The V gene's germline CDR1 is SGHTA and CDR2 FQGTGA. This CDR3 is 15 amino acids long. V was cut by 4 bases and J by 3 bases, with 13 bases left in between. The CDR3 here is CASSSPCFANQPQHF. CDR3 sequence (DNA): TGTGCCAGCAGCTCCCCCTGTTTCGCCAATCAGCCCCAGCATTTT.

This chain uses TRBV6-5 with TRBJ1-2; D unclear. With 6 bases removed from V and 1 base from J, the gap between germline ends came to 12 bases. Germline CDR1 and CDR2: MNHEY and SVGAGI. The CDR3 covers 14 residues. The CDR3 bases are TGTGCCAGCAGCCCGACCAAAAATAACTATGGCTACACCTTC. Protein sequence: CASSPTKNNYGYTF.

The V call is TRBV20-1, the J call TRBJ1-2; the match to TRBD1 covers 8 bases. V lost 2 bases to trimming and J lost 0 bases; unmatched junction nucleotides: 14. Germline V gene data show CDR1 as DFQATT and CDR2 as SNEGSKA (reference sequence). The CDR3 length is 18 residues. In nucleotides, the CDR3 is TGCAGTGCTAGACTTAACTTGGGGACAGGACATGCTAACTATGGCTACACCTTC. Protein: CSARLNLGTGHANYGYTF.

This clonotype was counted between two and nine times. This chain links TRBV3-1 with TRBJ2-5; weak D call: TRBD1 (6 bases). Germline CDR1 is LGHDT and CDR2 is YNNKEL (reference sequence). The CDR3 totals 13 residues. The germline V and J ends were trimmed by 6 bases and 3 bases, with 11 bases remaining between them. This CDR3 reads CASRTTGKETQYF. CDR3 DNA sequence: TGTGCCAGCAGAACAACAGGGAAAGAGACCCAGTACTTC.

This clonotype has ten or more counts. V is TRBV29-1 and J is TRBJ2-4; 11 nucleotides match TRBD2. Germline CDR1 is SQVTM and CDR2 is ANQGSEA. The J segment lost 13 bases and the V segment lost 7 bases, leaving 15 bases of the junction unmatched. This CDR3 has 14 amino acids. The CDR3, as DNA: TGCAGCGCTGGATCTAGCGGGGGGTCCCGTGGGCAGTACTTC. It encodes CSAGSSGGSRGQYF.

This clonotype was seen only a few times. The rearrangement joins TRBV12-3 or TRBV12-4 to TRBJ2-5; D remains unclear. Trimming pared 8 bases from V and 1 base from J, leaving 11 bases between. CDR3 length equals 13 residues. CDR3 sequence: CASGFLGQETQYF. CDR3 DNA sequence: TGTGCCAGCGGATTCCTGGGCCAAGAGACCCAGTACTTC.

This clonotype was observed a handful of times. The chain couples TRBV9 to TRBJ2-7; D might be TRBD2 (6 bases). Germline V gene lookup returns CDR1 SGDLS and CDR2 YYNGEE. The CDR3 totals 15 residues. Trimming pared 1 base from V and 6 bases from J, leaving 17 bases between. Written as DNA, the CDR3 is TGTGCCAGCAGCGTATCGGCGGGGAAGGGGATCGAGCAGTACTTC. This sequence encodes CASSVSAGKGIEQYF.

The rearrangement uses TRBV20-1 and TRBJ2-2; D is unresolved. The CDR3 is 12 residues long. Per the germline V gene, CDR1 is DFQATT and CDR2 is SNEGSKA (reference sequence). V was cut by 0 bases and J by 5 bases, with 4 bases left in between. The CDR3 region has the DNA TGCAGTGCTAGAGATGGTACCGGGGAGCTGTTTTTT. It codes for CSARDGTGELFF.

The chain couples TRBV12-3 or TRBV12-4 to TRBJ2-1; 14 nucleotides match TRBD2. The CDR3 is made up of 15 amino acids. Trimming removed 6 bases from V and 9 bases from J; junction bases left unmatched: 7. CDR3 residues: CASRMTSGGAGEQFF. CDR3 in DNA: TGTGCCAGCAGAATGACTAGCGGGGGGGCCGGTGAGCAGTTCTTC.

This clonotype was counted ten times or more. The V call is TRBV7-2, the J call TRBJ1-3, with unresolved D. The germline V and J ends were trimmed by 1 base and 4 bases, with 14 bases remaining between them. Germline V gives CDR1 SGHTA, CDR2 FQGNSA. The CDR3 spans 16 residues. This CDR3 reads CASSLDPAGLGNTIYF. DNA of the CDR3: TGTGCCAGCAGCTTAGACCCGGCGGGCCTAGGAAACACCATATATTTT.

CDR3 amino acids: CASSRRNYEGDTIYF. The CDR3 coding sequence is TGTGCCAGCAGTCGACGAAACTACGAAGGTGACACCATATATTTT. The chain employs TRBV6-5 and TRBJ1-3, with D unresolved. The CDR3 is 15 residues long. Trimming shortened V by 5 bases and J by 8 bases, and 19 bases separated the two germline ends. Germline values: CDR1 MNHEY, CDR2 SVGAGI.

This clonotype was recorded at least ten times. The chain has TRBV20-1 and TRBJ2-3, with D perhaps TRBD2 (5 bases). The CDR3 has 14 amino acids. Germline CDR1 reads DFQATT; CDR2 reads SNEGSKA (reference sequence). V dropped 3 bases and J dropped 3 bases, with 13 bases sitting between them. The CDR3 region is CSARLGDGTDTQYF. As DNA, the CDR3 is TGCAGTGCTAGGTTGGGAGACGGAACAGATACGCAGTATTTT.

As to this clonotype: A much larger clone is a single base away; this may be a read error. The J gene is TRBJ2-3, the V gene TRBV10-3; D call uncertain. The germline gives CDR1 ENHRY, CDR2 SYGVKD. Trimming took 6 bases from V and 6 from J, leaving 16 bases between them. The CDR3 has 14 residues. The CDR3 nucleotides read TGTGCCATCAGAGGAATAAAGGCCCCCGATACGCAGTATTTT. Protein: CAIRGIKAPDTQYF.

This clonotype was seen many times. The rearrangement uses TRBV19 and TRBJ2-5, with 7 bases identical to TRBD2. The CDR3 is made up of 12 amino acids. The trim removed 6 bases at V and 5 bases at J, leaving 3 bases unmatched. Germline CDR1 and CDR2: LNHDA and SQIVND (reference sequence). CDR3 nucleotides: TGTGCCAGTAGACAAGCGGGGGAGACCCAGTACTTC. Its protein is CASRQAGETQYF.

This clonotype was detected only a few times. The chain recombines TRBV11-2 with TRBJ1-5, with D unclear. The CDR3 contains 15 residues. CDR1 and CDR2 from the germline V gene are SGHAT and FQNNGV. Deletions cut 3 bases from V and 0 bases from J, with 9 bases between. The CDR3 DNA reads as TGTGCCAGCAGCTTGGGATCTTATAGCAATCAGCCCCAGCATTTT. Amino acids: CASSLGSYSNQPQHF. The full variable domain, with the rest looked up from reference TRBV11-2 and TRBJ1-5, is EAGVAQSPRYKIIEKRQSVAFWCNPISGHATLYWYQQILGQGPKLLIQFQNNGVVDDSQLPKDRFSAERLKGVDSTLKIQPAKLEDSAVYLCASSLGSYSNQPQHFGDGTRLSIL.

Ten or more counts support this clonotype. The chain employs TRBV7-2 and TRBJ2-3, with 13 bases matching TRBD2. Trimming at V came to 1 base and at J to 2 bases, leaving 3 bases not matched to a gene. Germline V gene data show CDR1 as SGHTA and CDR2 as FQGNSA. The CDR3 is 17 amino acids. The DNA for the CDR3 is TGTGCCAGCAGCTTAGTAGGGACTAGCGGGACCACAGATACGCAGTATTTT. Its translation: CASSLVGTSGTTDTQYF.

The chain couples TRBV7-8 to TRBJ2-7; possibly TRBD1 or TRBD2 for D (5 bases each). CDR1 and CDR2 from the germline V gene are SGHVS and FQNEAQ. V was trimmed by 7 bases and J by 0 bases, leaving 19 bases between them. This CDR3 contains 16 residues. CDR3 residues: CASTPFWGPTSYEQYF. The CDR3 DNA sequence: TGTGCCAGCACCCCCTTCTGGGGACCTACCTCCTACGAGCAGTACTTC.